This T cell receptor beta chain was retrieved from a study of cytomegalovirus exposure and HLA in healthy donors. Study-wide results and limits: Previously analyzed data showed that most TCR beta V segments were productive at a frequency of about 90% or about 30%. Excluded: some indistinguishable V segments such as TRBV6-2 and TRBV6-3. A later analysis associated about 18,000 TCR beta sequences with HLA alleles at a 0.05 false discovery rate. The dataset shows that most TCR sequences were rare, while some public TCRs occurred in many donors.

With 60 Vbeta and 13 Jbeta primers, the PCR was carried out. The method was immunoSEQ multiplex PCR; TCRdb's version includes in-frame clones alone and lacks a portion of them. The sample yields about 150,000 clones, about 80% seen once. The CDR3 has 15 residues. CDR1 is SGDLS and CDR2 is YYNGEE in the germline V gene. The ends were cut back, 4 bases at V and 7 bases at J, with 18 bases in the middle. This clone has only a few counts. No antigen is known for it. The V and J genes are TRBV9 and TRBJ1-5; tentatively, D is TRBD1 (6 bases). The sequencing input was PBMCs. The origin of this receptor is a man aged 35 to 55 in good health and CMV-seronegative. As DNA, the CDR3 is TGTGCCAGCAGCCCTCAGAACAGGGAGTACCAGCCCCAGCATTTT. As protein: CASSPQNREYQPQHF.